This TCR beta chain was obtained from a study of T-cell reconstitution after alpha-beta-depleted transplantation in children. Using unique molecular identifiers, the investigators prepared the TCRbeta library. TCRdb reprocessed the PCR reads with MiXCR, giving one entry per CDR3 protein. The table shows over 150,000 distinct CDR3 sequences, with 11% occurring only once. The CDR3 is 10 amino acids. Looked up from germline, CDR1 is DFQATT and CDR2 is SNEGSKA (reference sequence). General study findings and limits: One year post-transplant, T-cell counts and diversity were largely derived from T cells produced anew. Reportedly, alpha-beta T cells present about two months post-transplant originated from several hundred expanded clones of graft origin. For some patients, TCRbeta diversity was high at day 60 because of recipient T cells and thymic progenitors that survived.

At least ten counts were recorded for this clonotype. What it recognizes is unknown. The sequence was obtained from a boy aged 2 to 10 with acute myeloid leukemia, due to receive a stem cell transplant. This chain links TRBV20-1 with TRBJ1-2; D is ambiguous. Sequenced here: PBMCs, sampled before TCRalphabeta/CD19-depleted stem cell transplant. The CDR3 nucleotides are TGCAGCGCCGTCCATGCTGGCTACACCTTC. It specifies CSAVHAGYTF.